This T cell receptor beta chain was documented in a study of T-cell reconstitution after alpha-beta-depleted transplantation in children. Whole-study findings and limits: Several hundred expanded graft clones reportedly supplied alpha-beta T cells about two months after transplant. At one year after transplant, newly produced T cells mostly accounted for T-cell counts and diversity.

Unique molecular identifiers were used in preparing the TCRbeta library. TCRdb redid the calling of the PCR reads with MiXCR, one entry per CDR3 protein. Of 900,000 or so distinct CDR3 sequences in the sample, 16% were seen once. J lost 4 bases, V lost 6 bases, and 5 bases had no gene match. The CDR3 has 13 residues. The table lists this clonotype with a few counts. Its antigen is as yet unknown. The sequence was collected from a male patient younger than 18 who had a stem cell transplant for acute lymphoblastic leukemia, so the T cells may come from the graft donor. The chain employs TRBV12-3 or TRBV12-4 and TRBJ1-2; 7 positions match TRBD1. The specimen comprised PBMCs, mostly from graft donor cells, sampled 360 days after TCRalphabeta/CD19-depleted stem cell transplant. The CDR3 reads CASSYRQGYGYTF. CDR3 DNA sequence: TGTGCCAGCAGCTACCGACAGGGCTATGGCTACACCTTC.